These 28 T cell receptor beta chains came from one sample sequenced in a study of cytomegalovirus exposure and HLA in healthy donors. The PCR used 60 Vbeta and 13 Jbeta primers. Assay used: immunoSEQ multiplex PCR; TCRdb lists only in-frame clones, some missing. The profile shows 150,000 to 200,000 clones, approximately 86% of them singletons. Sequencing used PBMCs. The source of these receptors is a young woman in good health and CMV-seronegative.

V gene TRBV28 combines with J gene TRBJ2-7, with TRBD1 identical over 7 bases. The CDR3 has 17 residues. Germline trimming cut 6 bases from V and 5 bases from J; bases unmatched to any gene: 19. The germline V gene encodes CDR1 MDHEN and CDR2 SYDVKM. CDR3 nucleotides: TGTGCCAGCAGCCCCAGGGGGAGTTTGAAGAATCTGAACGAGCAGTACTTC. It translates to CASSPRGSLKNLNEQYF.

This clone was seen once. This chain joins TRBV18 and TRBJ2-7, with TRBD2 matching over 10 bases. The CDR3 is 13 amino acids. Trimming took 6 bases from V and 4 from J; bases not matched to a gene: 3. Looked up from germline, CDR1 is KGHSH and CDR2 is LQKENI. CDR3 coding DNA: TGTGCCAGCTCGCAACTAGCGGGGTACGAGCAGTACTTC. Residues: CASSQLAGYEQYF.

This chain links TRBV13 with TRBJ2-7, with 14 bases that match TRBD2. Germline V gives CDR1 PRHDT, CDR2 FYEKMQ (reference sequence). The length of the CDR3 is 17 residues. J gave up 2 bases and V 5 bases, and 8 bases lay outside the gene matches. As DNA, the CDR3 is TGTGCCAGCAGCCTATCGAGGACTAGCGGGAGGACCTACGAGCAGTACTTC. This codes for CASSLSRTSGRTYEQYF.

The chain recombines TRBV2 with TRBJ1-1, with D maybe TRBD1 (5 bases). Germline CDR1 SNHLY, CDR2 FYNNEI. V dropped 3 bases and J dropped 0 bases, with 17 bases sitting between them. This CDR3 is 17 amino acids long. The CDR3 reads CASSDLGRRAMNTEAFF. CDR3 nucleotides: TGTGCCAGCAGTGATTTGGGGCGGAGGGCAATGAACACTGAAGCTTTCTTT.

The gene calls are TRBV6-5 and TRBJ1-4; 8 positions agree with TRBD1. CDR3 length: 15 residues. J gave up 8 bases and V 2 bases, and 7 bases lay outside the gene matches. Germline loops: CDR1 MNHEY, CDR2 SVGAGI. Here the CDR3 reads CASSYPDRGGEKLFF. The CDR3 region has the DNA TGTGCCAGCAGTTACCCCGACAGGGGCGGCGAAAAACTGTTTTTT.

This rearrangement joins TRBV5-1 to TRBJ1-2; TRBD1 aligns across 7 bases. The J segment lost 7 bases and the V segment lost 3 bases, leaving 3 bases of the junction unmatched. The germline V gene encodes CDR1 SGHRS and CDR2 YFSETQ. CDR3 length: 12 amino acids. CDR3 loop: CASSWDSSGYTF. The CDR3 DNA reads TGCGCCAGCAGCTGGGACAGCAGTGGCTACACCTTC.

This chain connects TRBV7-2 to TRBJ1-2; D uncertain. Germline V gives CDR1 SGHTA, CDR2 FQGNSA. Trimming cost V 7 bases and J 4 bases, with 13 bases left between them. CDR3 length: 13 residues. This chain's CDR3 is CASNIGVGYGYTF. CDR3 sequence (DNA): TGTGCCAGCAATATAGGAGTGGGCTATGGCTACACCTTC. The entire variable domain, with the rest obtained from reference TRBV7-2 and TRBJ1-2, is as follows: GAGVSQSPSNKVTEKGKDVELRCDPISGHTALYWYRQSLGQGLEFLIYFQGNSAPDKSGLPSDRFSAERTGGSVSTLTIQRTQQEDSAVYLCASNIGVGYGYTFGSGTRLTVV.

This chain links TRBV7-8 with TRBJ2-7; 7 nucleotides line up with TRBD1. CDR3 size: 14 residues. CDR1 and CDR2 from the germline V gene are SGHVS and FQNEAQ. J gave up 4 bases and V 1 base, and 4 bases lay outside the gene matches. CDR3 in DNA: TGTGCCAGCAGCTTAGGACAGGGCAGGTACGAGCAGTACTTC. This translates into CASSLGQGRYEQYF.

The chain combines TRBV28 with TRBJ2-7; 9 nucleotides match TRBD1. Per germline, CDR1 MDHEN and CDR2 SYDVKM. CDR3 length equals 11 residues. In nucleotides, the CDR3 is TGTGCTACGGACAGGGGCCACGAGCAGTACTTC. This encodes CATDRGHEQYF.

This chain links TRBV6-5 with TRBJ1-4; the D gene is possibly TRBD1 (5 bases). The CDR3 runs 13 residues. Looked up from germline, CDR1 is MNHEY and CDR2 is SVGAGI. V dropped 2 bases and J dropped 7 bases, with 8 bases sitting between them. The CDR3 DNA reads TGTGCCAGCAGTTACAGGGGTGGTGAAAAACTGTTTTTT. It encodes CASSYRGGEKLFF.

The CDR3 DNA sequence: TGTGCCACCAACCCAGACAGGAGGAATGAAAAACTGTTTTTT. Residues: CATNPDRRNEKLFF. The rearrangement links TRBV15 to TRBJ1-4; maybe TRBD1 (6 bases). The CDR3 is 14 residues long. From germline, CDR1 is LNHNV and CDR2 YYDKDF (reference sequence). V was shortened by 7 bases and J by 5 bases, with 14 bases between the two germline ends. Looking up the rest from reference TRBV15 and TRBJ1-4 gives the full variable domain: DAMVIQNPRYQVTQFGKPVTLSCSQTLNHNVMYWYQQKSSQAPKLLFHYYDKDFNNEADTPDNFQSRRPNTSFCFLDIRSPGLGDTAMYLCATNPDRRNEKLFFGSGTQLSVL.

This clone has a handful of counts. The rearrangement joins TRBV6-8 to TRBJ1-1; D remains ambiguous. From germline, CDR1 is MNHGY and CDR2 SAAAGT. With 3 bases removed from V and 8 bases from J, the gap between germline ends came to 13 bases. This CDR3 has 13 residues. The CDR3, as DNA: TGTGCCAGCAGTTATCGAGCCCGCGAGGAAGCTTTCTTT. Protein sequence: CASSYRAREEAFF.

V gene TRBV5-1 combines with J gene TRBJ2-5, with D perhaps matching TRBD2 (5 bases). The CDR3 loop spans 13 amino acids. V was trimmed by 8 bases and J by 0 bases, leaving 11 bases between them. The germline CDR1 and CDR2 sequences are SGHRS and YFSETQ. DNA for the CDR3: TGCGCCAGTGGGCAGACTAACCAAGAGACCCAGTACTTC. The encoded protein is CASGQTNQETQYF.

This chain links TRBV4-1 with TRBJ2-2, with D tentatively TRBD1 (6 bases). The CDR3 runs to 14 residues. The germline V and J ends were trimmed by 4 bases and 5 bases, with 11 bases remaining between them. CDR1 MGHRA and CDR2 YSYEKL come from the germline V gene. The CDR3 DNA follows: TGCGCCAGCAGCCGACCGGGACAAACCGGGGAGCTGTTTTTT. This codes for CASSRPGQTGELFF.

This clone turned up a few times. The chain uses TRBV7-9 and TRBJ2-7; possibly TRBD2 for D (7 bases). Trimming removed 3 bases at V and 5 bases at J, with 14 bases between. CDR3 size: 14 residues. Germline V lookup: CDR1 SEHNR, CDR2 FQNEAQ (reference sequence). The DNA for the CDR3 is TGTGCCAGCAGCTTTTCGGGGGGCACGAACGAGCAGTACTTC. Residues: CASSFSGGTNEQYF. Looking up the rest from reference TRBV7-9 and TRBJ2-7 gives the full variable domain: DTGVSQNPRHKITKRGQNVTFRCDPISEHNRLYWYRQTLGQGPEFLTYFQNEAQLEKSRLLSDRFSAERPKGSFSTLEIQRTEQGDSAMYLCASSFSGGTNEQYFGPGTRLTVT.

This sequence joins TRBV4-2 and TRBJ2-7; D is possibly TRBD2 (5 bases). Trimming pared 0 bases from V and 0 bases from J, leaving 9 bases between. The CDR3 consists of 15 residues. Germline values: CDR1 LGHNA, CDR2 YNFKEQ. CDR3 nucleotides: TGTGCCAGCAGCCAAGAGTTCGGGGTCTCCTACGAGCAGTACTTC. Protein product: CASSQEFGVSYEQYF.

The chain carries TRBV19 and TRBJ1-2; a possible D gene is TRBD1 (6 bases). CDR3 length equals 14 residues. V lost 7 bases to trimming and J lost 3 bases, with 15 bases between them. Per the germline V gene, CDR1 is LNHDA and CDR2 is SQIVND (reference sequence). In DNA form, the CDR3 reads TGTGCCAGTACCCGTGGAACAGGGCACTATGGCTACACCTTC. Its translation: CASTRGTGHYGYTF. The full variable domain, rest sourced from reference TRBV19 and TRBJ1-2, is DGGITQSPKYLFRKEGQNVTLSCEQNLNHDAMYWYRQDPGQGLRLIYYSQIVNDFQKGDIAEGYSVSREKKESFPLTVTSAQKNPTAFYLCASTRGTGHYGYTFGSGTRLTVV.

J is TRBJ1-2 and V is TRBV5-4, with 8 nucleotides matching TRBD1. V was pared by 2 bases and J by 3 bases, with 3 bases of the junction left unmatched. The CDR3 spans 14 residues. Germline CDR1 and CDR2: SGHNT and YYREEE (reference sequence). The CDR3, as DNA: TGTGCCAGCAGCTTTACAGGGGGTGACTATGGCTACACCTTC. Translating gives CASSFTGGDYGYTF.

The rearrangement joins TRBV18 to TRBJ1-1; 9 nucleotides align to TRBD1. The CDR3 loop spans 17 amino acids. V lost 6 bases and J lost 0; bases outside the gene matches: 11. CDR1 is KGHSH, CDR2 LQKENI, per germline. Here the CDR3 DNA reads TGTGCCAGCTCCTCAGGGGGACAGGGTCTAATGAACACTGAAGCTTTCTTT. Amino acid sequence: CASSSGGQGLMNTEAFF.

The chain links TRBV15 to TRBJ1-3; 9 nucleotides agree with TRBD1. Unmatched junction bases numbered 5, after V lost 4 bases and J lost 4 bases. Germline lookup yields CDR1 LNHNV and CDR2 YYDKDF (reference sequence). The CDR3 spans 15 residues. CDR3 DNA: TGTGCCACCAGCAAATTTGGGACAGGGGGAAACACCATATATTTT. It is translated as CATSKFGTGGNTIYF.

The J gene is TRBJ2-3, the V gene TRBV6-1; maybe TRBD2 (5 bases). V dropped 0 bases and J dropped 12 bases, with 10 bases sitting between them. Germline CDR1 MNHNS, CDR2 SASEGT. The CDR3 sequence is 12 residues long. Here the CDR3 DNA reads TGTGCCAGCAGTGAAGCCTTGGCTAGCCAGTATTTT. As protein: CASSEALASQYF.

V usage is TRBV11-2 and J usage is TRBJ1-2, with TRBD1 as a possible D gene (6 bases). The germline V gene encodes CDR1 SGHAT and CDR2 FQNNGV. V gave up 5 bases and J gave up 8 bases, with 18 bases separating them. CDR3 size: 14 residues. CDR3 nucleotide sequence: TGTGCCAGCAGCCATGTCACAGGGACGGTAGGCTACACCTTC. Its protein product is CASSHVTGTVGYTF.

The CDR3 DNA reads as TGCGCCAGCTACCCAGCGGGGGATCGGAATGAGCAGTTCTTC. The encoded protein is CASYPAGDRNEQFF. The chain is built from TRBV5-1 and TRBJ2-1; 8 nucleotides line up with TRBD2. The CDR3 has 14 residues. Trimming at V came to 7 bases and at J to 7 bases, leaving 10 bases not matched to a gene. The germline CDR1 and CDR2 sequences are SGHRS and YFSETQ.

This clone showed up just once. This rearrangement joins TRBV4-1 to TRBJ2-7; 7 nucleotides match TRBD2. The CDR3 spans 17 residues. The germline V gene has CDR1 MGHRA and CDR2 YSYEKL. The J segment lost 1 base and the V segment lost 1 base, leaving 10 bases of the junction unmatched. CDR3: CASSQVGSGGRSYEQYF. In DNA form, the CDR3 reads TGCGCCAGCAGCCAAGTTGGTTCGGGGGGTCGGTCCTACGAGCAGTACTTC.

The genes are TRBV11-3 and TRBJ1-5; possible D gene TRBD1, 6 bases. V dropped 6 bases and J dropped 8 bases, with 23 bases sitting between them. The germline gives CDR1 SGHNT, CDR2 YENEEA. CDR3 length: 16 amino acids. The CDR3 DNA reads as TGTGCCAGCAGTCAAGGGTGTCGGACAGAGGAGAAGCCCCAGCATTTT. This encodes CASSQGCRTEEKPQHF.

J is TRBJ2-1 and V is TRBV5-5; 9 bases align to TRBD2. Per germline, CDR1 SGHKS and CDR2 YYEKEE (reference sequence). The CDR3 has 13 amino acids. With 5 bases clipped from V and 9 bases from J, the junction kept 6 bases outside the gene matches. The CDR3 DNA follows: TGTGCCAGCAGTCGGACTAGCGAGAGTGAGCAGTTCTTC. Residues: CASSRTSESEQFF.

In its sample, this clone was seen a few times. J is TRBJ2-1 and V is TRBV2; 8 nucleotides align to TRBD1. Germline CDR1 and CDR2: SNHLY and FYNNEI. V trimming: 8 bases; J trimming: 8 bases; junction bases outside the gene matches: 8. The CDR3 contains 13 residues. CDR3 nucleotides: TGTGCCAGCCACAGGGGGGTGATAGATGAGCAGTTCTTC. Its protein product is CASHRGVIDEQFF.

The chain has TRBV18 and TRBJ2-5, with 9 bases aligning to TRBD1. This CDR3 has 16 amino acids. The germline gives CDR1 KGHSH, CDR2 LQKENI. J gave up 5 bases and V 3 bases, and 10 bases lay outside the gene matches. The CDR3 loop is CASSPTGTGLGETQYF. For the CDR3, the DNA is TGTGCCAGCTCACCGACCGGGACAGGGTTGGGGGAGACCCAGTACTTC.